Below are 6 T cell receptor beta chains sequenced from a single sample in a study of T cells after yellow fever vaccination. TCRdb processed the 5' RACE reads anew with MiXCR; each CDR3 protein has one entry. Of 200,000 or so distinct CDR3 sequences in the sample, 6.7% were seen once. Sequenced here: CD4+ T cells sorted from PBMCs, sampled on the day of the yellow fever booster vaccination. All receptors derive from a man between 25 and 39 years old who received the YFV17D yellow fever vaccine.

Details on this clonotype: Compared with germline, one end of the junction differs, possibly owing to a read error. V usage is TRBV12-3 or TRBV12-4 and J usage is TRBJ2-2; 7 bases map to TRBD2. The CDR3 runs to 15 residues. The CDR3 sequence is CASSLGRGNIGELFF. CDR3 sequence (DNA): TGTGCCAGCAGTTTAGGGCGGGGGAACATCGGGGAGCTGTTTTTT.

This clonotype was detected ten times or more. The chain is built from TRBV20-1 and TRBJ2-7, with D possibly TRBD2 on 6 matching bases. CDR1 is DFQATT and CDR2 is SNEGSKA in the germline V gene (reference sequence). The CDR3 is made up of 15 amino acids. V shed 5 bases and J shed 1 base, with 18 bases lying between them. CDR3 residues: CSALGSIAVSYEQYF. DNA of the CDR3: TGCAGTGCTCTGGGTAGTATAGCGGTATCCTACGAGCAGTACTTC.

The rearrangement links TRBV27 to TRBJ2-2; 9 nucleotides match TRBD1. This CDR3 is built from 15 residues. Germline V CDR1 and CDR2: MNHEY, SMNVEV (reference sequence). The J segment lost 6 bases and the V segment lost 6 bases, leaving 8 bases of the junction unmatched. The CDR3, as DNA: TGTGCCAGCAGCCCCGGGACAGGGTGGGCCGGGGAGCTGTTTTTT. Protein sequence: CASSPGTGWAGELFF.

This clonotype was recorded a few times. This rearrangement joins TRBV19 to TRBJ2-3; D uncertain. The CDR3 is 16 amino acids. Trimming removed 5 bases at V and 2 bases at J, with 17 bases between. Per the germline V gene, CDR1 is LNHDA and CDR2 is SQIVND (reference sequence). The CDR3 coding sequence is TGTGCCAGTAGTCGGCTGATTACTAAACTCACAGATACGCAGTATTTT. This translates into CASSRLITKLTDTQYF.

The table lists this clonotype with many counts. The rearrangement uses TRBV6-4 and TRBJ1-1, with D unclear. The CDR3 is 12 residues long. V dropped 10 bases and J dropped 1 base, with 10 bases sitting between them. Germline-derived CDR1 and CDR2 are MRHNA and SNTAGT. The CDR3 coding sequence is TGTGCCATCCCATTCAAGAACACTGAAGCTTTCTTT. Its protein product is CAIPFKNTEAFF.

This clonotype was detected many times. This chain uses TRBV29-1 with TRBJ1-1; D ambiguous. V was trimmed by 8 bases and J by 9 bases, leaving 16 bases between them. The CDR3 extends over 11 amino acids. The germline V gene has CDR1 SQVTM and CDR2 ANQGSEA. The CDR3 reads CSIGRPNQAFF. The CDR3 region has the DNA TGCAGCATTGGACGGCCAAACCAAGCTTTCTTT.